The clone carrying this T cell receptor beta chain occurred a few times. Its antigen remains unknown. This specimen comes from a study of cytomegalovirus exposure and HLA in healthy donors. Each donor was nominally healthy when sampled (though unrecorded immune exposures were likely). In the PCR, 60 Vbeta and 13 Jbeta primers were used. The data were produced by immunoSEQ multiplex PCR, yet TCRdb's version contains in-frame clones alone and is incomplete. The sample shows 95,000 to 150,000 clones, around 70% of them seen only once. Whole-study findings and limits: Reportedly, a later analysis found an Asian-associated ancestry cluster had fewer N-insertions than the approximately 600-donor mean. Researchers counted 164 TCR beta chains as cytomegalovirus-associated.

This CDR3 is 12 amino acids long. The germline V gene has CDR1 LGHNA and CDR2 YNFKEQ. Trimming pared 1 base from V and 4 bases from J, leaving 5 bases between. The source material was PBMCs. This chain joins TRBV4-2 and TRBJ2-7; no firm D call. The sequence derives from a man aged 40-55 years in good health and CMV-seropositive. The CDR3 sequence: CASSQGRYEQYF. CDR3 nucleotides: TGTGCCAGCAGCCAAGGGAGATACGAGCAGTACTTC.